The present T cell receptor beta chain was sequenced within a study of tumor-infiltrating lymphocytes in primary liver carcinoma. Extraction also yielded germline DNA, while blood RNA was obtained from unsorted whole blood. Preoperatively, peripheral blood was drawn, roughly 4 milliliters in total. Reverse transcription of around 0.45 ug total RNA with a constant-region primer produced TCR beta cDNA. The TCR beta library was amplified through three nested multiplex PCR rounds in a modified ARM-PCR procedure. TRBV1-TRBV30 forward and Cbeta reverse primers drove the first two roughly 10-cycle rounds. A single record per CDR3 protein comes from TCRdb applying MiXCR to the multiplex PCR reads. The repertoire holds 300,000 to 350,000 distinct CDR3 sequences, with about three fifths as singletons. The CDR3 is 15 amino acids. Between the trimmed V and J ends, which lost 4 bases and 9 bases, there was a span of 22 bases. CDR1 and CDR2 from the germline V gene are GTSNPN and SVGIG (reference sequence).

This sequence was found in a woman in her twenties or thirties with primary liver carcinoma and hepatitis B virus infection. Sample: peripheral blood. The chain employs TRBV30 and TRBJ2-1, with a weak D call TRBD2 (5 bases). CDR3 loop: CAWIGSAYFGSEQFF. The CDR3 region has the DNA TGTGCCTGGATTGGTAGCGCCTACTTTGGAAGTGAGCAGTTCTTC.